Only one count was recorded for the clone carrying this TCR beta chain. The germline gene is not matched at one end of the junction; a read error may be the cause. This sample was taken from a study of blood T cells in healthy people across ages. PCR was performed a second time for about 7 to 12 cycles using a sample-barcoded 5' primer and a J-beta primer mix. All cDNA molecules were each tagged by a template-switch adaptor with 12 random nucleotides. TCRdb used MiXCR to reprocess the 5' RACE reads, holding one entry per CDR3 protein. The table lists more than 1.4 million distinct CDR3 sequences, about 40% of them singletons. This CDR3 contains 16 residues. From germline, CDR1 is SGHVS and CDR2 FQNEAQ.

This clonotype was obtained from a young woman in good health. The rearrangement joins TRBV7-8 to TRBJ2-3; weak D call: TRBD1 (6 bases). The sequenced sample was blood. Written as DNA, the CDR3 is TGTGCCAACAGCCCTTCTCAGGGGCCTAGCACAGATACGCAGTATTTT. Its protein is CANSPSQGPSTDTQYF.